This T cell receptor beta chain came from a study of T cell repertoires in cytomegalovirus infection. Each CDR3 protein is one row after TCRdb ran MiXCR on the reads. Seen here are some 220,000 distinct CDR3 sequences, approximately 13% observed once, and the top ten hold 1.5% to 2%. The CDR3 runs 14 residues. Germline CDR1 reads LNHDA; CDR2 reads SQIVND (reference sequence). Between the trimmed V and J ends, which lost 5 bases and 8 bases, there was a span of 16 bases. In the case of this clonotype: Its specificity is unknown.

Study-level findings and limits: There were carriers of CMV plus the relevant HLA, and cumulative public TCR beta family frequency identified them.

Sequenced sample: PBMCs. The gene calls are TRBV19 and TRBJ2-1; D unclear. The source of this sequence is a human donor in good health (CMV status not recorded). Some clones in this sample may be carry-over from other donors' samples. CDR3 nucleotide sequence: TGTGCCAGTAGTTTACGACAACCGCGCGATGAGCAGTTCTTC. As protein: CASSLRQPRDEQFF.